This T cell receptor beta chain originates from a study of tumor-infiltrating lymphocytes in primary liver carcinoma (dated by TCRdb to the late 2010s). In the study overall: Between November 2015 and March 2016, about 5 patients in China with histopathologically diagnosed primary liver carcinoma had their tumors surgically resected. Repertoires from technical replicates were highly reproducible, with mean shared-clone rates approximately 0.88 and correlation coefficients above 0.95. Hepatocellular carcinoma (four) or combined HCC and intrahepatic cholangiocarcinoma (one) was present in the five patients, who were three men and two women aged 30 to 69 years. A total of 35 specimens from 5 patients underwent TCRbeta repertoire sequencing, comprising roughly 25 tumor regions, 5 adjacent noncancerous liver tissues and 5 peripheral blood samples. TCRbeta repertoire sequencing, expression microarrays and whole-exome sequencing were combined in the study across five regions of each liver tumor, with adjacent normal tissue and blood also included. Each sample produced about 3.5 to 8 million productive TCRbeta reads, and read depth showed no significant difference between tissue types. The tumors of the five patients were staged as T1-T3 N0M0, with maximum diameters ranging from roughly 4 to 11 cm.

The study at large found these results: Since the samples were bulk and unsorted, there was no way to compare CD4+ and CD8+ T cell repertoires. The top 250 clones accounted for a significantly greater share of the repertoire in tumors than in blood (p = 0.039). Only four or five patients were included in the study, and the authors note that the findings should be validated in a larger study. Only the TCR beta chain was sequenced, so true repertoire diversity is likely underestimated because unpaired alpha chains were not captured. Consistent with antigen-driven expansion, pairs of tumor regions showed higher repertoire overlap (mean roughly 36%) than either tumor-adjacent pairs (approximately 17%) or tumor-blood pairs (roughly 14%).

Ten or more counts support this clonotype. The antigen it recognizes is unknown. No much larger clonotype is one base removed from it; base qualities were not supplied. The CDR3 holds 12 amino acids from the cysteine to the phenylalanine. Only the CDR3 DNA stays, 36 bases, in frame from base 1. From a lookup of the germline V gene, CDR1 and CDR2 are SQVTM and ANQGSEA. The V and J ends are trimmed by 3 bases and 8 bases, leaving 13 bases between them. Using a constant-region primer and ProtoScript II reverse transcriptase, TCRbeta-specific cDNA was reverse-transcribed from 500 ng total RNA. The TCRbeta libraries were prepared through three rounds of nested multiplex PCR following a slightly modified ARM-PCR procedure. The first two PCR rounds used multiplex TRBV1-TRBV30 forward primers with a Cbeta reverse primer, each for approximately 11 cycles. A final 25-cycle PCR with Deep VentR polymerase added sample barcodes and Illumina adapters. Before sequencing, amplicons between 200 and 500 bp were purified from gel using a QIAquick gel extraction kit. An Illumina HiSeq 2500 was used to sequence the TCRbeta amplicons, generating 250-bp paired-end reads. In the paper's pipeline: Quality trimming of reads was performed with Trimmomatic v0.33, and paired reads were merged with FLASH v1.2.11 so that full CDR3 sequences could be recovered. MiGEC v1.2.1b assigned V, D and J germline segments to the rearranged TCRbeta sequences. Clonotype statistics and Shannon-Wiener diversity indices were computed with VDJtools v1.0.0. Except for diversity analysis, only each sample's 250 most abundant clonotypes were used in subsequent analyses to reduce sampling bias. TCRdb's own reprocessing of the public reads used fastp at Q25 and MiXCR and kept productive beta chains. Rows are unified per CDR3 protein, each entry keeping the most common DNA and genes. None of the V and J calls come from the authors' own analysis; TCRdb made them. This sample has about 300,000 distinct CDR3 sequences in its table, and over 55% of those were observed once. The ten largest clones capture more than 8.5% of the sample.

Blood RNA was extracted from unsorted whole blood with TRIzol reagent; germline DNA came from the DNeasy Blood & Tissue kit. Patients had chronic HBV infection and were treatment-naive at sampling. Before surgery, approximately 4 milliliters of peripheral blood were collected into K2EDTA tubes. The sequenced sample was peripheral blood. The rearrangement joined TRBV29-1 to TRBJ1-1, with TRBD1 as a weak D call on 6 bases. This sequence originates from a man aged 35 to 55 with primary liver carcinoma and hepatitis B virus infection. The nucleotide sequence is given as TGCAGCGTTGAGGGGGGCTGGGGAGAAGCTTTCTTT. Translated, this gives CSVEGGWGEAFF. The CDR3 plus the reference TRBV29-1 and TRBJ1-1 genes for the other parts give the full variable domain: SAVISQKPSRDICQRGTSLTIQCQVDSQVTMMFWYRQQPGQSLTLIATANQGSEATYESGFVIDKFPISRPNLTFSTLTVSNMSPEDSSIYLCSVEGGWGEAFFGQGTRLTVV.